This is a list of T cell receptor beta chains from one sample in a study of beta chain features in type 1 diabetes. Some clones are missing from TCRdb's copy, which holds only in-frame ones; the method was immunoSEQ multiplex PCR. The data contain about 390,000 clones, around 10% of them singletons. Sequenced sample: central memory CD4+ T cells from blood. The receptors were gathered from a man between 25 and 39 years old with type 1 diabetes. The CDR3 runs from the conserved cysteine through the conserved F or W. Each record gives: V gene, D gene, J gene, clone size, CDR3 DNA, CDR3 protein. The D gene is left open where the match is weak. A clone size is listed for some rows: how often the clone was seen (once, few, many), or a class if it is expanded.

TRBV6-4	TRBD1	TRBJ1-5	-	TGTGCCAGCAGTCCCGACAGGGGCCAGCCCCAGCATTTT	CASSPDRGQPQHF
TRBV29-1	-	TRBJ1-4	-	TGCAGCGTTAAGGTGCCTAATGAAAAACTGTTTTTT	CSVKVPNEKLFF
TRBV28	TRBD1	TRBJ1-1	few	TGTGCCAGCACCGGGGACAGGGATCTTTACACTGAAGCTTTCTTT	CASTGDRDLYTEAFF
TRBV6-6	-	TRBJ2-5	few	TGTGCCAGCAGTTCCCGTCGGGGGTACCAAGAGACCCAGTACTTC	CASSSRRGYQETQYF
TRBV5-1	-	TRBJ1-1	few	TGCGCCAGCTCCTCGCCCTCCGACGGAAGAGCAGTGAACACTGAAGCTTTCTTT	CASSSPSDGRAVNTEAFF
TRBV28	-	TRBJ1-4	-	TGTGCCAGCAGTGTCCCGACAGGTGAAAAACTGTTTTTT	CASSVPTGEKLFF
TRBV11-2	TRBD1	TRBJ2-5	-	TGTGCCAGCAGCTTAGCAGGGGGACCGGACCAAGAGACCCAGTACTTC	CASSLAGGPDQETQYF
TRBV2	-	TRBJ2-3	few	TGTGCCAGCAGTTTCGTCCAGGGGGGTGATACGCAGTATTTT	CASSFVQGGDTQYF
TRBV7-9	-	TRBJ1-3	-	TGTGCCAGCCCGGCGGGCAGAAGCTCTGGAAACACCATATATTTT	CASPAGRSSGNTIYF
TRBV2	-	TRBJ1-4	few	TGTGCCAGCACCGGGGCCTCTAATGAAAAACTGTTTTTT	CASTGASNEKLFF
TRBV4-1	-	TRBJ1-1	few	TGCGCCAGCAGCCTTCTAGGGCAGTCATCCCCCTTCTTT	CASSLLGQSSPFF
TRBV29-1	-	TRBJ1-2	-	TGCAGCGTTGTTAAGTCCCAGACGACTGACGGCTACACCTTC	CSVVKSQTTDGYTF
TRBV6-6	-	TRBJ2-3	-	TGTGCCAGCATCCCTGAATGGCGCCGCCCGGATACGCAGTATTTT	CASIPEWRRPDTQYF
TRBV6-5	TRBD1	TRBJ2-5	few	TGTGCCAGCAGTTATGGGACAGGATGGTCGGTAGAGACCCAGTACTTC	CASSYGTGWSVETQYF
TRBV11-2	-	TRBJ2-6	few	TGTGCCAGCAGCCCACAGGGATATGGGGCCAACGTCCTGACTTTC	CASSPQGYGANVLTF
TRBV5-4	TRBD1	TRBJ2-6	few	TGTGCCAGCAGCCCCGGGACAGGGGTTCCTGGGGCCAACGTCCTGACTTTC	CASSPGTGVPGANVLTF
TRBV29-1	TRBD2	TRBJ2-1	few	TGCAGCGCCGGTGGAGCGGGAGGGCCGGGGGAGCAGTTCTTC	CSAGGAGGPGEQFF
TRBV7-2	-	TRBJ2-1	few	TGTGCCAGCAGCTTAACAGAGAAAAATGAGCAGTTCTTC	CASSLTEKNEQFF
TRBV6-6	-	TRBJ1-1	-	TGTGCCAGCAGTTACTCTATCCTTACTGAAGCTTTCTTT	CASSYSILTEAFF
TRBV19	-	TRBJ2-1	many	TGTGCCAGTACTAAGAGGGGAGGTGAGCAGTTCTTC	CASTKRGGEQFF
TRBV6-6	TRBD2	TRBJ2-1	-	TGTGCCAGCAGTTACGCGGGAGGATACAATGAGCAGTTCTTC	CASSYAGGYNEQFF
TRBV5-1	TRBD1	TRBJ1-1	few	TGCGCCAGCAGCTTGATGGACAGGGCCTCGAGTACTGAAGCTTTCTTT	CASSLMDRASSTEAFF
TRBV6-6	-	TRBJ1-4	-	TGTGCCAGCAGTAGGGACCACCGACAAAATGAAAAACTGTTTTTT	CASSRDHRQNEKLFF
TRBV5-1	-	TRBJ1-1	few	TGCGCCAGCAGCTTGAGCCCAGGGAGGAACACTGAAGCTTTCTTT	CASSLSPGRNTEAFF
TRBV7-3	-	TRBJ2-3	few	TGTGCCAGCAGTCCCGGGACTGCCGGAACAGATACGCAGTATTTT	CASSPGTAGTDTQYF